This TCR beta chain was sequenced in a study of blood T cell repertoires in COVID-19. Turning to the study itself: Samples taken during acute and convalescent COVID-19 were collected in the United States, Italy and Spain.

The CDR3 consists of 17 residues. Germline CDR1 reads MGHRA; CDR2 reads YSYEKL. V lost 0 bases to trimming and J lost 4 bases; unmatched junction nucleotides: 9. In the authors' methods: Reference gene primer amplification gave estimated nucleated cell counts. TCRdb's table, derived via immunoSEQ multiplex PCR, lists solely in-frame clones and lacks some. The V and J calls and the clone size are those of that table, but D and trimming were determined from the DNA. Among about 87,000 clones listed, over 80% were seen once. Sequencing was done on a sample of peripheral blood. V gene TRBV4-1 combines with J gene TRBJ1-5, with TRBD1 matching 7 bases. This sequence was found in a woman between 70 and 85 years old with acute or convalescent COVID-19. The CDR3 loop is CASSQDFTGQFNQPQHF. The CDR3 DNA is TGCGCCAGCAGCCAAGACTTTACGGGACAGTTTAATCAGCCCCAGCATTTT.